The 24 T cell receptor beta chains below all came from one sample that was sequenced in a study of neoadjuvant nivolumab and ipilimumab in lung cancer. Only in-frame clones appear in the TCRdb table, and some are missing; sequencing was by immunoSEQ multiplex PCR. The table shows 10,000 to 15,000 clones, with around two thirds occurring only once. Specimen: peripheral blood, collected after neoadjuvant nivolumab, alone or with ipilimumab, at or shortly before surgery. The receptors were sampled from an adult with non-small cell lung cancer.

CDR3 sequence: CASSLGLPEQFF. CDR3 nucleotide sequence: TGCGCCAGCAGCTTGGGACTCCCGGAGCAGTTCTTC. The chain combines TRBV5-1 with TRBJ2-1; the D is unclear. Per the germline V gene, CDR1 is SGHRS and CDR2 is YFSETQ. Trimming left V 0 bases short and J 10 bases short, with 8 bases between. The CDR3 consists of 12 residues.

The J gene is TRBJ2-2, the V gene TRBV5-1; TRBD1 matches at 9 bases. This CDR3 is 15 amino acids long. V lost 7 bases, J lost 7 bases, and 11 bases stayed unmatched. Germline-derived CDR1 and CDR2 are SGHRS and YFSETQ. The CDR3: CASEGTGFGIGELFF. CDR3 DNA: TGCGCCAGCGAAGGGACAGGGTTCGGTATCGGGGAGCTGTTTTTT.

The table lists this clone with a few counts. The gene calls are TRBV11-2 and TRBJ2-4; a weak D match, TRBD1 (5 bases). Trimming pared 0 bases from V and 5 bases from J, leaving 11 bases between. CDR3 length equals 15 residues. Germline V gene data show CDR1 as SGHAT and CDR2 as FQNNGV. Here the CDR3 DNA reads TGTGCCAGCAGCTTAGATGGCCAGGGCCAAAACATTCAGTACTTC. As protein: CASSLDGQGQNIQYF.

J is TRBJ1-5 and V is TRBV29-1; D remains ambiguous. The CDR3 is 13 residues long. Trimming pared 7 bases from V and 6 bases from J, leaving 16 bases between. CDR1 and CDR2 (germline): SQVTM, ANQGSEA. Here the CDR3 reads CSGAPAAGQPQHF. In DNA, the CDR3 is TGCAGCGGAGCCCCCGCAGCAGGTCAGCCCCAGCATTTT.

The chain carries TRBV5-6 and TRBJ1-2; no clear D. Trimming stripped 4 bases from V and 2 bases from J, with 6 bases between. Germline V gives CDR1 SGHDT, CDR2 YYEEEE. The CDR3 spans 12 residues. CDR3 loop: CASSLLNYGYTF. CDR3 coding DNA: TGTGCCAGCAGCCTACTGAACTATGGCTACACCTTC.

This chain joins TRBV5-1 and TRBJ1-2; D not certain. Germline CDR1 is SGHRS and CDR2 is YFSETQ. The CDR3 totals 13 residues. V shed 4 bases and J shed 1 base, with 8 bases lying between them. This chain's CDR3 is CASSRLLNYGYTF. The CDR3 DNA is TGCGCCAGCAGCCGACTGCTTAACTATGGCTACACCTTC. Combining the CDR3 with reference TRBV5-1 and TRBJ1-2 gives the whole variable domain KAGVTQTPRYLIKTRGQQVTLSCSPISGHRSVSWYQQTPGQGLQFLFEYFSETQRNKGNFPGRFSGRQFSNSRSEMNVSTLELGDSALYLCASSRLLNYGYTFGSGTRLTVV.

The chain has TRBV11-3 and TRBJ2-7; tentative D call: TRBD1 (5 bases). The CDR3 contains 13 residues. The V gene's germline CDR1 is SGHNT and CDR2 YENEEA. With 5 bases removed from V and 2 bases from J, the gap between germline ends came to 10 bases. The CDR3 loop reads CASSPGLTYEQYF. The CDR3, as DNA: TGTGCCAGCAGCCCAGGGCTTACCTACGAGCAGTACTTC. The entire variable domain, with the rest obtained from reference TRBV11-3 and TRBJ2-7, is as follows: EAGVVQSPRYKIIEKKQPVAFWCNPISGHNTLYWYLQNLGQGPELLIRYENEEAVDDSQLPKDRFSAERLKGVDSTLKIQPAELGDSAVYLCASSPGLTYEQYFGPGTRLTVT.

The J gene is TRBJ2-2, the V gene TRBV6-5; 7 bases agree with TRBD1. Per germline, CDR1 MNHEY and CDR2 SVGAGI. V trimming: 9 bases; J trimming: 2 bases; junction bases outside the gene matches: 9. CDR3 length: 15 amino acids. CDR3 region: CASSRQGFNTGELFF. The CDR3 coding sequence is TGTGCCAGTTCACGACAGGGCTTCAACACCGGGGAGCTGTTTTTT.

In DNA, the CDR3 is TGTGCCAGCAGCTTGGTAGCAGAATACTATGGCTACACCTTC. This encodes CASSLVAEYYGYTF. This chain uses TRBV5-6 with TRBJ1-2; D call uncertain. V gave up 0 bases and J gave up 3 bases, with 9 bases separating them. The CDR3 totals 14 residues. Germline V gene data show CDR1 as SGHDT and CDR2 as YYEEEE.

With respect to this clone: One end of the junction is discordant with germline, which a read error may explain. The chain joins TRBV7-7 to TRBJ2-5; a possible D gene is TRBD1 (5 bases). From germline, CDR1 is SSHAT and CDR2 FNYEAQ (reference sequence). The CDR3 spans 14 residues. This chain's CDR3 is CASSSYLGAETQYF. CDR3 in DNA: TGTGCTAGCAGCTCCTATCTAGGGGCAGAGACCCAGTACTTC.

The chain joins TRBV30 to TRBJ2-2; maybe TRBD2 (6 bases). The V and J ends lost 1 base and 4 bases respectively, with 13 bases between them. The CDR3 contains 15 residues. Germline V CDR1 and CDR2: GTSNPN, SVGIG (reference sequence). The CDR3 DNA is TGTGCCTGGAGTGGGGACTTTGGGGGCACCGGGGAGCTGTTTTTT. Residues: CAWSGDFGGTGELFF.

This chain links TRBV5-6 with TRBJ2-4, with 9 positions matching TRBD1. V lost 3 bases and J lost 7; bases outside the gene matches: 8. The CDR3 is made up of 15 amino acids. Germline V gene data show CDR1 as SGHDT and CDR2 as YYEEEE. As DNA, the CDR3 is TGTGCCAGCAGCTCAACAGGGGGCACAAGGAACATTCAGTACTTC. Translating gives CASSSTGGTRNIQYF. The whole variable domain, remainder taken from reference TRBV5-6 and TRBJ2-4, is DAGVTQSPTHLIKTRGQQVTLRCSPKSGHDTVSWYQQALGQGPQFIFQYYEEEERQRGNFPDRFSGHQFPNYSSELNVNALLLGDSALYLCASSSTGGTRNIQYFGAGTRLSVL.

The V gene is TRBV5-1, the J gene TRBJ2-3; D perhaps matches TRBD2 (6 bases). V was trimmed by 1 base and J by 4 bases, leaving 16 bases between them. The CDR3 runs 16 residues. Germline V gene lookup returns CDR1 SGHRS and CDR2 YFSETQ. The CDR3 region is CASSLRTGVGADTQYF. The CDR3 DNA sequence: TGCGCCAGCAGCTTGAGAACGGGAGTCGGCGCAGATACGCAGTATTTT.

This CDR3 reads CASIGTDTQYF. The DNA of the CDR3 is TGTGCCAGCATCGGCACAGATACGCAGTATTTT. The chain carries TRBV7-9 and TRBJ2-3, with D uncertain. The CDR3 has 11 amino acids. The V end lost 7 bases, the J end lost 1 base, and 3 bases lay between the germline ends. Germline V CDR1 and CDR2: SEHNR, FQNEAQ (reference sequence).

The chain carries TRBV7-9 and TRBJ2-7; the match to TRBD1 covers 10 bases. Germline CDR1 and CDR2: SEHNR and FQNEAQ (reference sequence). The length of the CDR3 is 15 residues. V was pared by 2 bases and J by 5 bases, with 6 bases of the junction left unmatched. CDR3 amino acids: CASSLISTGGHEQYF. CDR3 DNA sequence: TGTGCCAGCAGCTTAATATCGACAGGGGGCCACGAGCAGTACTTC.

This chain connects TRBV11-3 to TRBJ2-3; no definite D call. Germline CDR1 reads SGHNT; CDR2 reads YENEEA. V lost 5 bases and J 8 bases, leaving 14 bases between the germline ends. The CDR3 spans 13 residues. The CDR3 here is CASSRVSIGTQYF. DNA for the CDR3: TGTGCCAGCAGCCGGGTCAGCATCGGTACGCAGTATTTT.

V gene TRBV30 combines with J gene TRBJ1-1; 8 bases line up with TRBD1. CDR3 length: 13 residues. CDR1 is GTSNPN and CDR2 is SVGIG in the germline V gene (reference sequence). With 1 base clipped from V and 11 bases from J, the junction kept 9 bases outside the gene matches. The CDR3 is CAWSGTGSSVAFF. Here the CDR3 DNA reads TGTGCCTGGAGTGGGACAGGGTCGTCTGTGGCTTTCTTT. Together with reference TRBV30 and TRBJ1-1, the CDR3 gives the full variable domain: SQTIHQWPATLVQPVGSPLSLECTVEGTSNPNLYWYRQAAGRGLQLLFYSVGIGQISSEVPQNLSASRPQDRQFILSSKKLLLSDSGFYLCAWSGTGSSVAFFGQGTRLTVV.

This clone was counted a few times. V gene TRBV5-4 combines with J gene TRBJ1-2; TRBD1 aligns across 7 bases. Germline CDR1 SGHNT, CDR2 YYREEE (reference sequence). Unmatched junction bases numbered 5, after V lost 4 bases and J lost 2 bases. The CDR3 is made up of 14 amino acids. This CDR3 is CASSRGQENYGYTF. The CDR3 DNA is TGTGCCAGCAGCCGTGGACAGGAAAACTATGGCTACACCTTC.

V and J are TRBV29-1 and TRBJ2-7; D possibly corresponds to TRBD1 (5 bases). There are 13 residues in the CDR3. Germline V CDR1 and CDR2: SQVTM, ANQGSEA. Trimming pared 4 bases from V and 7 bases from J, leaving 17 bases between. CDR3 loop: CSVGGQASLEQYF. Written as DNA, the CDR3 is TGCAGCGTTGGAGGACAAGCCTCCTTGGAGCAGTACTTC.

The chain is built from TRBV15 and TRBJ2-6, with a weak D call TRBD2 (5 bases). There are 16 residues in the CDR3. Looked up from germline, CDR1 is LNHNV and CDR2 is YYDKDF (reference sequence). Trimming took 2 bases from V and 4 from J, leaving 12 bases between them. The CDR3 loop reads CATSRLALDGANVLTF. As DNA, the CDR3 is TGTGCCACCAGCAGACTAGCCCTCGACGGGGCCAACGTCCTGACTTTC.

This clone is judged medium-sized. This sequence joins TRBV11-3 and TRBJ1-4; 9 bases are a match to TRBD1. Germline V gene lookup returns CDR1 SGHNT and CDR2 YENEEA. V lost 5 bases and J lost 5; bases outside the gene matches: 3. The CDR3 loop spans 14 amino acids. CDR3 region: CASSRGTGNEKLFF. The CDR3 bases are TGTGCCAGCAGCCGCGGGACAGGGAATGAAAAACTGTTTTTT.

The chain recombines TRBV7-9 with TRBJ2-7; D is possibly TRBD1 (6 bases). V was pared by 5 bases and J by 4 bases, with 9 bases between. Germline-derived CDR1 and CDR2 are SEHNR and FQNEAQ (reference sequence). The CDR3 runs to 12 residues. The chain's CDR3 is CASSAQGYEQYF. The CDR3 DNA follows: TGTGCCAGCAGCGCCCAGGGGTACGAGCAGTACTTC. Full variable domain (rest looked up from reference TRBV7-9 and TRBJ2-7): DTGVSQNPRHKITKRGQNVTFRCDPISEHNRLYWYRQTLGQGPEFLTYFQNEAQLEKSRLLSDRFSAERPKGSFSTLEIQRTEQGDSAMYLCASSAQGYEQYFGPGTRLTVT.

The chain uses TRBV5-6 and TRBJ1-4; D may be TRBD1 (5 bases). The CDR3 runs to 14 residues. V dropped 2 bases and J dropped 7 bases, with 12 bases sitting between them. The germline V gene has CDR1 SGHDT and CDR2 YYEEEE. CDR3 residues: CASSFREGSEKLFF. DNA of the CDR3: TGTGCCAGCAGCTTCAGGGAGGGGAGTGAAAAACTGTTTTTT. The full variable domain, rest sourced from reference TRBV5-6 and TRBJ1-4, is DAGVTQSPTHLIKTRGQQVTLRCSPKSGHDTVSWYQQALGQGPQFIFQYYEEEERQRGNFPDRFSGHQFPNYSSELNVNALLLGDSALYLCASSFREGSEKLFFGSGTQLSVL.

This clone was recorded a few times. CDR3 amino acids: CASSDKGTGELFF. CDR3 bases: TGTGCCAGCAGTGACAAGGGGACCGGGGAGCTGTTTTTT. This chain connects TRBV6-4 to TRBJ2-2; a weak D match, TRBD1 (5 bases). V was cut by 2 bases and J by 5 bases, with 6 bases left in between. Looked up from germline, CDR1 is MRHNA and CDR2 is SNTAGT. This CDR3 contains 13 residues.